This T cell receptor beta chain is drawn from a study of T cells in Graves' hyperthyroidism and ophthalmopathy. Amplified TCR beta CDR3 regions came from RNA transcripts. The HTBI primer set drove a first-round RT-PCR of the TCR CDR3. Each CDR3 protein is one row after TCRdb ran MiXCR on the multiplex PCR reads. Of nearly 600,000 distinct CDR3 sequences in the sample, more than 13% were seen once. In its sample, this clonotype was seen many times. The CDR3 is 12 residues long. The germline CDR1 and CDR2 sequences are MNHNS and SASEGT. V lost 8 bases and J 4 bases, leaving 9 bases between the germline ends.

The gene calls are TRBV6-1 and TRBJ1-5, with a possible D match to TRBD1 (6 bases). This sequence was found in a woman younger than 30 with Graves' ophthalmopathy. Sequencing was done on a sample of blood. CDR3: CASRTENQPQHF. Written as DNA, the CDR3 is TGTGCCAGCCGGACAGAAAATCAGCCCCAGCATTTT.